The 18 T cell receptor beta chains in this list originate from one sample, sequenced in a study of graft-versus-host responses after intestinal transplantation. These receptors' targets are unknown. Assay used: immunoSEQ multiplex PCR; TCRdb lists only in-frame clones, some missing. The sample lists fewer than 150,000 clones, about 92% occurring once. The source material was unstimulated CD4+ T cells sorted from spleen or lymph node cells, sampled before intestinal transplant. These receptors were obtained from a human donor who received an intestinal transplant.

The chain links TRBV7-2 to TRBJ2-1; no firm D call. Germline V lookup: CDR1 SGHTA, CDR2 FQGNSA. V lost 1 base, J lost 8 bases, and 6 bases lay in between. The CDR3 is 12 residues long. The CDR3 bases are TGTGCCAGCAGCTTAGTGTTGGATGAGCAGTTCTTC. This gives the protein CASSLVLDEQFF.

The genes are TRBV2 and TRBJ2-1; 11 bases line up with TRBD1. With V trimmed by 5 bases and J by 4 bases, 4 bases remained unmatched. The CDR3 has 15 amino acids. Germline lookup yields CDR1 SNHLY and CDR2 FYNNEI. CDR3 sequence: CASSPGQGAYNEQFF. The CDR3 nucleotides read TGTGCCAGCAGTCCAGGACAGGGGGCGTACAATGAGCAGTTCTTC. Based on the CDR3 plus reference TRBV2 and TRBJ2-1, the full variable domain is EPEVTQTPSHQVTQMGQEVILRCVPISNHLYFYWYRQILGQKVEFLVSFYNNEISEKSEIFDDQFSVERPDGSNFTLKIRSTKLEDSAMYFCASSPGQGAYNEQFFGPGTRLTVL.

In DNA, the CDR3 is TGTGCCAGTTCTATTAGTAGCACAGATACGCAGTATTTT. Residues: CASSISSTDTQYF. The gene calls are TRBV18 and TRBJ2-3, with D unresolved. V was cut by 9 bases and J by 0 bases, with 10 bases left in between. This CDR3 is built from 13 residues. Germline CDR1 reads KGHSH; CDR2 reads LQKENI.

Comments on this clone: Other DNA sequences in this specimen translate into the identical CDR3. The chain joins TRBV5-1 to TRBJ1-5; D is unclear. The germline V gene has CDR1 SGHRS and CDR2 YFSETQ. V lost 0 bases to trimming and J lost 5 bases, with 6 bases between them. The CDR3 runs 13 residues. CDR3 protein: CASSLAGDQPQHF. The CDR3 DNA reads TGCGCCAGCAGCTTGGCCGGCGATCAGCCCCAGCATTTT.

The V gene is TRBV6-5, the J gene TRBJ2-1, with 8 nucleotides matching TRBD1. In germline, CDR1 is MNHEY, CDR2 SVGAGI. The CDR3 covers 14 residues. V dropped 5 bases and J dropped 6; count of bases not matched to a gene: 6. CDR3 bases: TGTGCCAGCAGTCGGACAGGGAGAACCAATGAGCAGTTCTTC. Protein sequence: CASSRTGRTNEQFF.

The chain employs TRBV5-1 and TRBJ1-4; 7 bases map to TRBD1. The germline CDR1 and CDR2 sequences are SGHRS and YFSETQ. The CDR3 is 16 residues long. Trimming at V came to 0 bases and at J to 0 bases, leaving 2 bases not matched to a gene. The CDR3 DNA follows: TGCGCCAGCAGCTTGGGACAGGGTGCAACTAATGAAAAACTGTTTTTT. Its protein product is CASSLGQGATNEKLFF. Looking up the rest from reference TRBV5-1 and TRBJ1-4 gives the full variable domain: KAGVTQTPRYLIKTRGQQVTLSCSPISGHRSVSWYQQTPGQGLQFLFEYFSETQRNKGNFPGRFSGRQFSNSRSEMNVSTLELGDSALYLCASSLGQGATNEKLFFGSGTQLSVL.

The rearrangement joins TRBV18 to TRBJ2-2; perhaps TRBD1 as D (6 bases). The germline V and J ends were trimmed by 4 bases and 4 bases, with 10 bases remaining between them. The germline V gene encodes CDR1 KGHSH and CDR2 LQKENI. The CDR3 totals 14 residues. The CDR3 nucleotides read TGTGCCAGCTCACTCCGAGGGGGCACCGGGGAGCTGTTTTTT. Amino acid sequence: CASSLRGGTGELFF.

CDR3 residues: CASSSQGITEAFF. CDR3 coding DNA: TGTGCCAGCAGCTCCCAGGGGATCACTGAAGCTTTCTTT. The rearrangement links TRBV5-5 to TRBJ1-1; the D gene is possibly TRBD1 (6 bases). CDR3 length: 13 residues. CDR1 is SGHKS, CDR2 YYEKEE, per germline (reference sequence). Trimming shortened V by 3 bases and J by 4 bases, and 10 bases separated the two germline ends. Full variable domain (missing parts from reference TRBV5-5 and TRBJ1-1): DAGVTQSPTHLIKTRGQQVTLRCSPISGHKSVSWYQQVLGQGPQFIFQYYEKEERGRGNFPDRFSARQFPNYSSELNVNALLLGDSALYLCASSSQGITEAFFGQGTRLTVV.

The chain couples TRBV7-9 to TRBJ1-1, with D hard to call. This CDR3 region has 15 residues. V gave up 2 bases and J gave up 0 bases, with 10 bases separating them. CDR1 is SEHNR and CDR2 is FQNEAQ in the germline V gene (reference sequence). CDR3 sequence reads: CASSLTSRVNTEAFF. CDR3 nucleotides: TGTGCCAGCAGCTTAACATCACGGGTGAACACTGAAGCTTTCTTT. Filled out from reference TRBV7-9 and TRBJ1-1, the complete variable domain reads DTGVSQNPRHKITKRGQNVTFRCDPISEHNRLYWYRQTLGQGPEFLTYFQNEAQLEKSRLLSDRFSAERPKGSFSTLEIQRTEQGDSAMYLCASSLTSRVNTEAFFGQGTRLTVV.

This clone has just a few counts. The chain recombines TRBV6-1 with TRBJ1-2, with D perhaps matching TRBD1 (5 bases). The CDR3 is made up of 14 amino acids. Between the trimmed V and J ends, which lost 6 bases and 0 bases, there was a span of 11 bases. Germline V gives CDR1 MNHNS, CDR2 SASEGT. The CDR3: CASSIAGTNYGYTF. Here the CDR3 DNA reads TGTGCCAGCAGCATTGCAGGGACTAACTATGGCTACACCTTC.

The rearrangement joins TRBV2 to TRBJ2-3; no reliable D call. Germline V gene data show CDR1 as SNHLY and CDR2 as FYNNEI. V was pared by 7 bases and J by 0 bases, with 8 bases between. The CDR3 runs to 13 residues. For the CDR3, the DNA is TGTGCCAGCAAGGAGTTCAGCACAGATACGCAGTATTTT. Its translation: CASKEFSTDTQYF.

J is TRBJ1-1 and V is TRBV12-5, with TRBD1 as a possible D gene (6 bases). This CDR3 comprises 14 residues. V was clipped by 7 bases and J by 5 bases, with 17 bases between them. In germline, CDR1 is LGHNT, CDR2 FRNRAP. CDR3 protein: CASETGGARTEAFF. CDR3 bases: TGTGCTAGTGAAACCGGGGGGGCTCGAACTGAAGCTTTCTTT.

The V call is TRBV5-1, the J call TRBJ2-7; 7 nucleotides line up with TRBD1. The CDR3 loop spans 16 amino acids. Germline trimming cut 0 bases from V and 5 bases from J; bases unmatched to any gene: 11. Germline assignment: CDR1 SGHRS and CDR2 YFSETQ. CDR3 protein: CASSLGPWTGGNEQYF. The CDR3 bases are TGCGCCAGCAGCTTGGGCCCCTGGACAGGTGGCAACGAGCAGTACTTC.

This chain joins TRBV7-9 and TRBJ2-7, with D possibly being TRBD1 or TRBD2 (5 bases each). CDR3 length: 14 amino acids. The V and J ends lost 3 bases and 2 bases respectively, with 11 bases between them. Germline values: CDR1 SEHNR, CDR2 FQNEAQ (reference sequence). CDR3 DNA: TGTGCCAGCAGCTTTGGGCAGGGACCCTACGAGCAGTACTTC. Its translation is CASSFGQGPYEQYF. Full variable domain (remainder filled in from reference TRBV7-9 and TRBJ2-7): DTGVSQNPRHKITKRGQNVTFRCDPISEHNRLYWYRQTLGQGPEFLTYFQNEAQLEKSRLLSDRFSAERPKGSFSTLEIQRTEQGDSAMYLCASSFGQGPYEQYFGPGTRLTVT.

The rearrangement joins TRBV21-1 to TRBJ2-2. TRBV21-1 represents a pseudogene. The CDR3 runs 19 residues. CDR3 in amino acids: CASSKADPSCYLRTGELFF. The DNA for the CDR3 is TGTGCCAGCAGCAAAGCGGACCCCTCTTGTTACCTGCGAACCGGGGAGCTGTTTTTT.

This chain connects TRBV18 to TRBJ2-1; no firm D call. CDR1 and CDR2 (germline): KGHSH, LQKENI. Trimming removed 6 bases from V and 0 bases from J, with 9 bases in between. The CDR3 has 14 amino acids. In DNA form, the CDR3 reads TGTGCCAGCTCCAGACACAACTCCTACAATGAGCAGTTCTTC. This gives the protein CASSRHNSYNEQFF.

The rearrangement uses TRBV9 and TRBJ1-1; possible D gene TRBD1, 5 bases. The CDR3 loop spans 15 amino acids. CDR1 and CDR2 from the germline V gene are SGDLS and YYNGEE. Deletions cut 2 bases from V and 3 bases from J, with 14 bases between. CDR3 sequence (DNA): TGTGCCAGCAGCGTGGGGGGTGGGGTGGACACTGAAGCTTTCTTT. This translates into CASSVGGGVDTEAFF. The variable domain in full, with the rest retrieved from reference TRBV9 and TRBJ1-1, is DSGVTQTPKHLITATGQRVTLRCSPRSGDLSVYWYQQSLDQGLQFLIQYYNGEERAKGNILERFSAQQFPDLHSELNLSSLELGDSALYFCASSVGGGVDTEAFFGQGTRLTVV.

The rearrangement uses TRBV2 and TRBJ2-3, with TRBD2 identical over 11 bases. The J segment lost 10 bases and the V segment lost 4 bases, leaving 4 bases of the junction unmatched. The length of the CDR3 is 13 residues. The V gene's germline CDR1 is SNHLY and CDR2 FYNNEI. The CDR3 spells CASSVSGGEPQYF. CDR3 DNA sequence: TGTGCCAGCAGTGTTAGCGGGGGGGAGCCGCAGTATTTT.